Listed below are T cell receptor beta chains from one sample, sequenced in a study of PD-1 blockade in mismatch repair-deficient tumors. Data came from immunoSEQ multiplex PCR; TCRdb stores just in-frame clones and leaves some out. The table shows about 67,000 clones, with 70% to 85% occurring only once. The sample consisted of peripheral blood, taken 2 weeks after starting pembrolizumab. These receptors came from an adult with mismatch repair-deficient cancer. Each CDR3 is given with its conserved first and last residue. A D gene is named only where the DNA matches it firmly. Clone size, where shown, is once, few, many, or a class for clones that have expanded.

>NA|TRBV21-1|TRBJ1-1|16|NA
TGTGCCAGCAGCAAAGGTCGGCGGACTAATCCCACTGAAGCTTTCTTT
CASSKGRRTNPTEAFF
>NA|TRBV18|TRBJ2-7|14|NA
TGTGCCAGCTCACTTAGCGGTACCTCCTACGAGCAGTACTTC
CASSLSGTSYEQYF
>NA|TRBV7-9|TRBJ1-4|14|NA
TGTGCCAGCAGCTTAGGCGGAGGGGATGAAAAACTGTTTTTT
CASSLGGGDEKLFF
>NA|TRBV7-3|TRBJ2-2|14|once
TGTGCCAGCAGCCCGGACACTAACACCGGGGAGCTGTTTTTT
CASSPDTNTGELFF
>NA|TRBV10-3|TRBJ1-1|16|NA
TGTGCCATCACCGGGGAGTGGGGGCGCGGAAGCACTGAAGCTTTCTTT
CAITGEWGRGSTEAFF
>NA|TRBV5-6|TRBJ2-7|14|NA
TGTGCCAGCAGCTTGACCACTGATCCCTACGAGCAGTACTTC
CASSLTTDPYEQYF
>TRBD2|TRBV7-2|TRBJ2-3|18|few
TGTGCCAGCAGCTGGAGGGGTAGCGGGGACTCGAGCACAGATACGCAGTATTTT
CASSWRGSGDSSTDTQYF
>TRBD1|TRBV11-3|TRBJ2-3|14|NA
TGTGCCAGCAGCCCGGGACAGGCCACAGATACGCAGTATTTT
CASSPGQATDTQYF
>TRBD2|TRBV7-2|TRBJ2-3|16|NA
TGTGCCAGCAGCTCCAGTAAGCGGGGAAGCACAGATACGCAGTATTTT
CASSSSKRGSTDTQYF
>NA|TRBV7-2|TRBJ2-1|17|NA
TGTGCCAGCAGCTTATCGGCGCGGCTGAACTCCTACAATGAGCAGTTCTTC
CASSLSARLNSYNEQFF
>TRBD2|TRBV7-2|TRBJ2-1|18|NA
TGTGCCAGCAGCTTAGCTCCCGGGACTAGCGGGAGGGGCAATGAGCAGTTCTTC
CASSLAPGTSGRGNEQFF
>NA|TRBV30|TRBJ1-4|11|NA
TGTGCCTGGAGTATACGCGAAAAACTGTTTTTT
CAWSIREKLFF
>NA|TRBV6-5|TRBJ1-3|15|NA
TGTGCCAGCAGTTACTCGAAGGAGCCTGGAAACACCATATATTTT
CASSYSKEPGNTIYF
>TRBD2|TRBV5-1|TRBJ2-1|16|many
TGCGCCAGCAGCTTGGCCGGGACTACCTCCTACAATGAGCAGTTCTTC
CASSLAGTTSYNEQFF
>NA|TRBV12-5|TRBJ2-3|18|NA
TGTGCTAGTGGTTGGTCGAGTCAGGGGAGGGAGTGGACAGATACGCAGTATTTT
CASGWSSQGREWTDTQYF
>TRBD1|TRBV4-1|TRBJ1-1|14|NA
TGCGCCAGCAGCCTGGGACAGGGGCGCGGTGAAGCTTTCTTT
CASSLGQGRGEAFF
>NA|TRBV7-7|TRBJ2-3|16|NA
TGTGCTAGCAGCTTAGCGCTTTCCAGGGGAGCAGATACGCAGTATTTT
CASSLALSRGADTQYF
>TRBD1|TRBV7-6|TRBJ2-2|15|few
TGTGCCAGCAGCTTAGGGACAGGGCGGACCGGGGAGCTGTTTTTT
CASSLGTGRTGELFF
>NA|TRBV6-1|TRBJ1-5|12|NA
TGTGCCACAGGGGAACCTAATCAGCCCCAGCATTTT
CATGEPNQPQHF
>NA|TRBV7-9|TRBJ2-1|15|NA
TGTGCCAGCAGCTTAGCGGGACGGGCCTACAATGAGCAGTTCTTC
CASSLAGRAYNEQFF
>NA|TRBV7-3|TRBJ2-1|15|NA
TGTGCCAGCAGCTTAAAGGGCGGCTCCTACAATGAGCAGTTCTTC
CASSLKGGSYNEQFF
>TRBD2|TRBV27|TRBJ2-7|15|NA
TGTGCCAGCAGTCGGACTAGCGGGAGTCTGTACGAGCAGTACTTC
CASSRTSGSLYEQYF
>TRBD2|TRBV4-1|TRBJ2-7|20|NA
TGCGCCAGCAGCCCGCTGGGACTAGCGGGGAGAACAGAGAGCTCCTACGAGCAGTACTTC
CASSPLGLAGRTESSYEQYF
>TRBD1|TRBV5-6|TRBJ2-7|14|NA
TGTGCCAGCAGCAAGCAACAGGGGTCCTACGAGCAGTACTTC
CASSKQQGSYEQYF
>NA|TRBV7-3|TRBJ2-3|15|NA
TGTGCCAGCAGCTTACTACTCACTAGCACAGATACGCAGTATTTT
CASSLLLTSTDTQYF
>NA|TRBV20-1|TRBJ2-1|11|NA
TGCAGTGCTAGACCGGGGAATGAGCAGTTCTTC
CSARPGNEQFF
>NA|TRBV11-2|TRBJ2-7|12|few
TGTGCCAGCAGCTTGAGGCTGGGGGAGCAGTACTTC
CASSLRLGEQYF
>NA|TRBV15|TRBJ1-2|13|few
TGTGCCACCAGCAGAGAGCGAAACTATGGCTACACCTTC
CATSRERNYGYTF
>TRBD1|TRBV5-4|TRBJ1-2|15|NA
TGTGCCAGCAGCTTGAGGGGACAGGGGTGGGGAGGCTACACCTTC
CASSLRGQGWGGYTF
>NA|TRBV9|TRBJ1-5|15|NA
TGTGCCAGCAGTATGGGGCAGGGTTTAACTCAGCCCCAGCATTTT
CASSMGQGLTQPQHF
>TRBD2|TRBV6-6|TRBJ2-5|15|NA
TGTGCCAGCAGTTTTGGGACTAGCGGGAGCAAGACCCAGTACTTC
CASSFGTSGSKTQYF
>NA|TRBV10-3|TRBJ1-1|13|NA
TGTGCCATCATGGAGGGACACGGCACTGAAGCTTTCTTT
CAIMEGHGTEAFF
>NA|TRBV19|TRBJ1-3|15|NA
TGTGCCAGTAGGGGAATGGACAGCCACCTTTACACCATATATTTT
CASRGMDSHLYTIYF
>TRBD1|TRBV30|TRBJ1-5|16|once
TGTGCCTGGAGTGTACGACAGGGGGCCTCACATCAGCCCCAGCATTTT
CAWSVRQGASHQPQHF
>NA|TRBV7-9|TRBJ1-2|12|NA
TGTGCCCAACCCGGGGGCCTCTATGGCTACACCTTC
CAQPGGLYGYTF
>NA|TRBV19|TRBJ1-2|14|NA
TGTGCCAGTAGTATAGATAGCCGTGGCTACGGCTACACCTTC
CASSIDSRGYGYTF
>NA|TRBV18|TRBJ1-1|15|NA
TGTGCCAGCTCACCACCGGTAGTTGGGAACACTGAAGCTTTCTTT
CASSPPVVGNTEAFF
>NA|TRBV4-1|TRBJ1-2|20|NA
TGCGCCAGCAGCCAGCCCTCGCTAAGGGGGGCGGCAGGGGAATACTATGGCTACACCTTC
CASSQPSLRGAAGEYYGYTF
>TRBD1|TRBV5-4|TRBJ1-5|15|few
TGTGCCAGCAGCGAAGGGACAGGGGGTAATCAGCCCCAGCATTTT
CASSEGTGGNQPQHF
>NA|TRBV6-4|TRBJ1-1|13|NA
TGTGCCAGCAGAAACACATTGAACACTGAAGCTTTCTTT
CASRNTLNTEAFF
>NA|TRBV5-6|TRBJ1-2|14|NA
TGTGCCAGCAGCTTGGCAGGCAGAAACTATGGCTACACCTTC
CASSLAGRNYGYTF
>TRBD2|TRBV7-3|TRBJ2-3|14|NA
TGTGCCAGCAGCCCCGGACTAGCGGGAGATACGCAGTATTTT
CASSPGLAGDTQYF
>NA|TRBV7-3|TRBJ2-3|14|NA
TGTGCCAAAAACAGGGAAGTGCACACAGATACGCAGTATTTT
CAKNREVHTDTQYF
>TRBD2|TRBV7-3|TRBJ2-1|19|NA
TGTGCCAGCAGCTTAAGGGCGACTAGCGGGAGGGGGACCTACAATGAGCAGTTCTTC
CASSLRATSGRGTYNEQFF
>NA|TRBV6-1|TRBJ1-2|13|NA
TGTGCCAATGTTATTCGGGGGCCTCAGGACTACACCTTC
CANVIRGPQDYTF
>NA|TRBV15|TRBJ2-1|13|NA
TGTGCCACCAGCAGAGGAGGGGGAGAGGAGCAGTTCTTC
CATSRGGGEEQFF